This TCR beta chain comes out of a study of post-analysis software for immune sequencing data. Study details: Secondary progressive, relapsing-remitting and progressive-relapsing multiple sclerosis were among the included disease courses.

Whole-study findings and limits: The normalized Chao1 diversity of multiple sclerosis patients was significantly lower than that of controls. Higher frequency in patients than in controls was seen for roughly five TRBV segments, with TRBV5-6, TRBV5-1 and TRBV20-1 among them. Clustering by F measure revealed strong co-clustering among samples prepared together in one batch.

This CDR3 contains 12 residues. The germline V gene encodes CDR1 MNHNS and CDR2 SASEGT. As regards this clonotype: Its antigen remains unidentified. A junction end diverges from the germline sequence, so it may reflect a read error.

TCR beta libraries were prepared from cDNA with unique molecular identifiers. It was from roughly 1.1 to 9.2 million T cells that some 500,000 cDNA molecules came. TCRdb passed the PCR reads through MiXCR, listing each CDR3 protein once. The table includes some 890,000 distinct CDR3 sequences, roughly 50% detected once. The TCR was taken from a girl aged 5-17 years with multiple sclerosis. Sequencing used blood. V and J are TRBV6-1 and TRBJ2-7, with D hard to call. The CDR3, as DNA: TGTACCAGCAGCCCTGATTCCTACGAGCAGTACTTC. This translates into CTSSPDSYEQYF.